The present T cell receptor beta chain was sequenced within a study of cytomegalovirus exposure and HLA in healthy donors. PCR amplification relied on 60 Vbeta primers (plus 13 Jbeta primers). Using immunoSEQ multiplex PCR, the repertoire was profiled, and TCRdb retains in-frame clones only, with some absent. The table includes a few hundred thousand clones, approximately 80% detected once. Germline V gives CDR1 KGHSH, CDR2 LQKENI. CDR3 length: 16 residues. The V gene lost 3 bases and the J gene lost 2 bases, with 14 bases spanning the gap. This clonotype originated in a man between 40 and 49 years old in good health and CMV-seronegative. The chain has TRBV18 and TRBJ1-5; D not certain. The sample was PBMCs. The CDR3 reads CASSPSRSGRNQPQHF. Written as DNA, the CDR3 is TGTGCCAGCTCACCCTCCCGTTCTGGGCGCAATCAGCCCCAGCATTTT.